This T cell receptor (beta chain) was captured in a study of cytomegalovirus exposure and HLA in healthy donors. Study-wide results and caveats: When analyzed later, a missense DCLRE1C variant was found to be linked to TCR beta V- and J-gene trimming.

In regard to this clone: The antigen is unknown.

The PCR was carried out with 60 Vbeta primers and 13 Jbeta primers. Produced via immunoSEQ multiplex PCR; TCRdb's table is partial and in-frame only. The sample includes 35,000 to 45,000 clones, about 78% of them seen just once. Participants comprised healthy donors of bone marrow. CDR1 and CDR2 from the germline V gene are SGHDN and FVKESK. The CDR3 consists of 13 residues. V lost 4 bases, J lost 7 bases, and 10 bases lay in between. This receptor was taken from a woman in her twenties or thirties in good health and CMV-seronegative. Sequencing was performed on PBMCs. This chain uses TRBV14 with TRBJ1-4, with D hard to call. The CDR3: CASSRSLVEKLFF. CDR3 DNA sequence: TGTGCCAGCAGCCGGAGTTTGGTTGAAAAACTGTTTTTT. Using reference TRBV14 and TRBJ1-4 for the parts outside the CDR3, the full variable domain is EAGVTQFPSHSVIEKGQTVTLRCDPISGHDNLYWYRRVMGKEIKFLLHFVKESKQDESGMPNNRFLAERTGGTYSTLKVQPAELEDSGVYFCASSRSLVEKLFFGSGTQLSVL.